This T cell receptor beta chain was captured in a study of T cell responses to AZD1222 COVID-19 vaccine. Study conclusions and caveats: Repertoire sampling occurred only after the peak T cell response.

As to this clone: As yet, its antigen is unknown.

Trimming left V 7 bases short and J 0 bases short, with 8 bases between. The germline V gene has CDR1 KGHDR and CDR2 SFDVKD. The CDR3 totals 13 residues. TCRdb keeps only in-frame clones here, not all; method: immunoSEQ multiplex PCR. The sample contains 160,000 or so clones, just over 90% of which appear only once. This sequence originates from an adult in good health. The rearrangement joins TRBV24-1 to TRBJ1-1; unclear D gene. The sample was peripheral blood, taken on day 0 of MenACWY control vaccination. The CDR3 DNA follows: TGTGCCACCAGGTCATCTATGAACACTGAAGCTTTCTTT. Protein: CATRSSMNTEAFF.